The 21 T cell receptor beta chains presented below share a single source sample, sequenced in a study of blood T cell repertoires in COVID-19. Using immunoSEQ multiplex PCR, the repertoire was profiled, and TCRdb retains in-frame clones only, with some absent. The table lists about 140,000 clones, about 82% of them singletons. Sequencing was performed on peripheral blood. The source is a woman aged 60-75 years with acute or convalescent COVID-19.

The V and J genes are TRBV18 and TRBJ1-2; 11 positions agree with TRBD1. The CDR3 runs to 16 residues. Germline V CDR1 and CDR2: KGHSH, LQKENI. Trimming removed 3 bases from V and 4 bases from J; junction bases left unmatched: 7. The CDR3, as DNA: TGTGCCAGCTCACCTGGGACAGGGGGTGCTACCTATGGCTACACCTTC. Its translation: CASSPGTGGATYGYTF.

This rearrangement joins TRBV2 to TRBJ2-3; possibly TRBD2 for D (7 bases). The ends were cut back, 6 bases at V and 6 bases at J, with 16 bases in the middle. Germline loops: CDR1 SNHLY, CDR2 FYNNEI. This CDR3 is 14 amino acids long. DNA for the CDR3: TGTGCCAGCAGCCGGGGAGGGGGGGCCGATACGCAGTATTTT. The encoded protein is CASSRGGGADTQYF.

The chain has TRBV21-1 and TRBJ2-3; TRBD2, the D gene given by the table, was not confirmed from the DNA. TRBV21-1 is recorded as a pseudogene. CDR3 length equals 16 residues. For the CDR3, the DNA is TGTGCCAGCAGCAAAGAGGGGGGGGCCAACACAGATACGCAGTATTTT. Its translation is CASSKEGGANTDTQYF.

This chain connects TRBV21-1 to TRBJ2-5; the table gives TRBD2 as D, unverified against the DNA. TRBV21-1 is deemed a pseudogene. The CDR3 spans 14 residues. This CDR3 reads CASSKGVFQETQYF. The DNA for the CDR3 is TGTGCCAGCAGCAAAGGAGTCTTCCAAGAGACCCAGTACTTC.

This clone occurred once. The chain employs TRBV5-1 and TRBJ2-6, with D uncertain. CDR1 SGHRS and CDR2 YFSETQ come from the germline V gene. The CDR3 totals 15 residues. V was shortened by 4 bases and J by 2 bases, with 10 bases between the two germline ends. This CDR3 is CASSQSGPGANVLTF. The CDR3 nucleotides read TGCGCCAGCAGCCAGTCTGGGCCTGGGGCCAACGTCCTGACTTTC.

The chain carries TRBV11-3 and TRBJ2-2, with 7 bases that match TRBD1. With 5 bases clipped from V and 7 bases from J, the junction kept 10 bases outside the gene matches. CDR3 length: 15 amino acids. Per germline, CDR1 SGHNT and CDR2 YENEEA. CDR3 bases: TGTGCCAGCAGCCCATCGACAGGGAGAGGCGGGGAGCTGTTTTTT. This sequence encodes CASSPSTGRGGELFF.

The V and J genes are TRBV7-3 and TRBJ2-1; D not resolved. The V gene lost 2 bases and the J gene lost 5 bases, with 16 bases spanning the gap. The CDR3 consists of 16 residues. The germline V gene encodes CDR1 SGHTA and CDR2 FQGTGA. The CDR3 nucleotides are TGTGCCAGCAGCTTATATCCACCTCCAGTTAACAATGAGCAGTTCTTC. Its protein product is CASSLYPPPVNNEQFF.

The chain links TRBV2 to TRBJ1-6; D is unresolved. CDR1 and CDR2 from the germline V gene are SNHLY and FYNNEI. The CDR3 consists of 13 residues. V was trimmed by 1 base and J by 9 bases, leaving 7 bases between them. The CDR3 DNA reads TGTGCCAGCAGTGAAGTGCGGCGTTCACCCCTCCACTTT. Translating it yields CASSEVRRSPLHF.

This sequence joins TRBV11-3 and TRBJ2-7, with TRBD2 identical over 7 bases. The germline gives CDR1 SGHNT, CDR2 YENEEA. After removal of 1 base from V and 9 bases from J, the junction contained 12 bases not matched to a gene. This CDR3 contains 15 residues. CDR3 DNA: TGTGCCAGCAGCTTAGTAGCCTTGACTAGCTCAGCGCAGTACTTC. It translates to CASSLVALTSSAQYF.

The V gene is TRBV7-2, the J gene TRBJ2-2, with a possible D match to TRBD2 (6 bases). Germline CDR1 is SGHTA and CDR2 is FQGNSA. The V and J ends lost 9 bases and 0 bases respectively, with 14 bases between them. This CDR3 has 15 residues. The CDR3 DNA is TGTGCCAGTCTCCTGTGGGGGGCGAACACCGGGGAGCTGTTTTTT. Translated, it gives CASLLWGANTGELFF.

Notes on this clone: Sequence at one end of the junction differs from germline and may be a read error. The gene calls are TRBV6-5 and TRBJ1-1, with TRBD1 identical over 9 bases. The CDR3 spans 14 residues. The V gene's germline CDR1 is MNHEY and CDR2 SVGAGI. The CDR3 DNA reads as TGTGCCAGCACTTACGACAGGGGGGACACTGAAGCTTTCTTT. Translating gives CASTYDRGDTEAFF.

The chain combines TRBV18 with TRBJ2-3; TRBD1 agrees at 7 bases. The CDR3 is made up of 13 amino acids. Per germline, CDR1 KGHSH and CDR2 LQKENI. J was trimmed by 4 bases and V by 5 bases; bases with no gene match: 3. In nucleotides, the CDR3 is TGTGCCAGCTCAACAACAGGGGCAGATACGCAGTATTTT. Translated, it gives CASSTTGADTQYF.

The chain recombines TRBV29-1 with TRBJ1-1, with D unclear. V gave up 7 bases and J gave up 0 bases, with 12 bases separating them. CDR1 and CDR2 (germline): SQVTM, ANQGSEA. The CDR3 runs to 13 residues. The CDR3 region is CSAEGGLNTEAFF. CDR3 in DNA: TGCAGCGCCGAGGGAGGGCTGAACACTGAAGCTTTCTTT. The entire variable domain, with the rest obtained from reference TRBV29-1 and TRBJ1-1, is as follows: SAVISQKPSRDICQRGTSLTIQCQVDSQVTMMFWYRQQPGQSLTLIATANQGSEATYESGFVIDKFPISRPNLTFSTLTVSNMSPEDSSIYLCSAEGGLNTEAFFGQGTRLTVV.

The chain combines TRBV2 with TRBJ2-6; perhaps TRBD2 as D (6 bases). Germline values: CDR1 SNHLY, CDR2 FYNNEI. The CDR3 runs 15 residues. V dropped 8 bases and J dropped 4 bases, with 15 bases sitting between them. The CDR3 nucleotides are TGTGCCAGCCGGGAGACCCGGGGAGGGGCCAACGTCCTGACTTTC. It encodes CASRETRGGANVLTF.

The rearrangement uses TRBV9 and TRBJ2-7; weak D call: TRBD2 (5 bases). Trimming left V 0 bases short and J 3 bases short, with 13 bases between. The CDR3 spans 15 residues. Germline V CDR1 and CDR2: SGDLS, YYNGEE. The CDR3 nucleotides read TGTGCCAGCAGCGTAGGGTTGGACTTAGACTACGAGCAGTACTTC. Translating it yields CASSVGLDLDYEQYF.

The chain employs TRBV4-1 and TRBJ1-3; D call uncertain. Germline V lookup: CDR1 MGHRA, CDR2 YSYEKL. V lost 0 bases and J lost 4, with 7 bases in between. CDR3 length: 14 residues. CDR3 in amino acids: CASSQEGRGNTIYF. CDR3 bases: TGCGCCAGCAGCCAAGAGGGGAGAGGAAACACCATATATTTT.

The rearrangement uses TRBV7-2 and TRBJ2-7; 11 nucleotides align to TRBD2. Germline CDR1 and CDR2: SGHTA and FQGNSA. V was clipped by 3 bases and J by 6 bases; unmatched bases: 7. This CDR3 is 15 amino acids long. CDR3 protein: CASSFLAGGIGEQYF. Here the CDR3 DNA reads TGTGCCAGCAGCTTCTTAGCGGGGGGGATAGGCGAGCAGTACTTC.

This sequence joins TRBV5-5 and TRBJ1-1, with D tentatively TRBD1 (6 bases). The CDR3 is 18 residues long. Trimming pared 0 bases from V and 2 bases from J, leaving 20 bases between. Germline CDR1 SGHKS, CDR2 YYEKEE (reference sequence). The CDR3 bases are TGTGCCAGCAGCTTGGCCCTTCCAGGGGCAGCGGTTAACACTGAAGCTTTCTTT. This codes for CASSLALPGAAVNTEAFF.

This rearrangement joins TRBV7-2 to TRBJ1-2, with 7 bases fitting TRBD1. The CDR3 consists of 16 residues. The V gene end was trimmed by 2 bases and the J gene end by 4 bases; junction bases not matched to a gene: 10. Germline lookup yields CDR1 SGHTA and CDR2 FQGNSA. The CDR3 reads CASSLLGQERSYGYTF. In DNA, the CDR3 is TGTGCCAGCAGCTTATTAGGACAGGAGAGGAGCTATGGCTACACCTTC.

The chain joins TRBV30 to TRBJ2-2, with D perhaps matching TRBD2 (6 bases). The CDR3 is 13 residues long. Trimming stripped 2 bases from V and 7 bases from J, with 11 bases between. Germline-derived CDR1 and CDR2 are GTSNPN and SVGIG (reference sequence). This chain's CDR3 is CAWSRREFGELFF. In nucleotides, the CDR3 is TGTGCCTGGAGTCGCCGGGAGTTCGGGGAGCTGTTTTTT.

This clone showed up just a few times. The V and J genes are TRBV10-2 and TRBJ2-6; TRBD1 might be the D (5 bases). Germline CDR1 WSHSY, CDR2 SAAADI. V gave up 5 bases and J gave up 2 bases, with 10 bases separating them. The CDR3 is made up of 15 amino acids. The CDR3 protein is CASSPRAAGANVLTF. CDR3 sequence (DNA): TGCGCCAGCAGTCCCAGGGCTGCTGGGGCCAACGTCCTGACTTTC.